The rows below give T cell receptor beta chains drawn from one sample of a study of PD-1 blockade in classical Hodgkin lymphoma. This table comes from immunoSEQ multiplex PCR, and its TCRdb copy is limited to in-frame clones, with some not included. Of roughly 96,000 clones listed, 75% to 90% are singletons. The sample consisted of peripheral blood mononuclear cells (PBMCs), taken before the second cycle of nivolumab. All receptors come from a human donor with classical Hodgkin lymphoma. CDR3s include the opening cysteine and the closing phenylalanine or tryptophan. A D gene is named only where the DNA matches it firmly. Only part of the rows carry a size: once, few, many, or a class if the clone is expanded.

d_call j_call clone_size v_call cdr3_nt cdr3_aa
TRBD1 TRBJ1-2 - TRBV4-2 TGTGCCAGCAGCCGACCGGACAGGGTCGGTGGCTACACCTTC CASSRPDRVGGYTF
TRBD2 TRBJ2-1 - TRBV5-5 TGTGCCAGCAGCTTGGTCCTAGCGGGGGGCCTTTATAATGAGCAGTTCTTC CASSLVLAGGLYNEQFF
TRBD1 TRBJ2-3 - TRBV19 TGTGCCAGTAGGAATGGACAGGGGCTAGGCACAGATACGCAGTATTTT CASRNGQGLGTDTQYF
- TRBJ2-7 - TRBV28 TGTGCCAGCTCGAGGGCGTACGAGCAGTACTTC CASSRAYEQYF
TRBD1 TRBJ2-1 once TRBV29-1 TGCAGCGTAGGACAGGGTTTTTACAATGAGCAGTTCTTC CSVGQGFYNEQFF
TRBD2 TRBJ2-1 - TRBV4-2 TGTGCCAGCAGCCTCTTCGGGACTAGCGGGAGGGCCCTCAATGAGCAGTTCTTC CASSLFGTSGRALNEQFF
- TRBJ1-1 once TRBV5-1 TGCGCCAGCAGCTTGCAGGGACCCATGAACACTGAAGCTTTCTTT CASSLQGPMNTEAFF
- TRBJ2-7 - TRBV27 TGTGCCAGCAGTTTAGTGCAGGGAGCCTACGAGCAGTACTTC CASSLVQGAYEQYF
- TRBJ2-4 - TRBV11-2 TGTGCCAGCAGCTCCCAGGGGTCGGGATTAGCCAAAAACATTCAGTACTTC CASSSQGSGLAKNIQYF
- TRBJ2-2 - TRBV6-6 TGTGCCAGCAGCCAGAACAACCCCTACACCGGGGAGCTGTTTTTT CASSQNNPYTGELFF
- TRBJ2-3 - TRBV7-9 TGTGCCAGCAGCCCAGCCCCGTGGAACACAGATACGCAGTATTTT CASSPAPWNTDTQYF
TRBD1 TRBJ2-3 - TRBV4-1 TGCGCCAGCAGCCAAGACCGGGACAGGGCCACAGATACGCAGTATTTT CASSQDRDRATDTQYF
TRBD2 TRBJ2-5 - TRBV4-1 TGCGCCAGCAGCCAAGCCCCTAGCGGGGGGACCAAAGAGACCCAGTACTTC CASSQAPSGGTKETQYF
- TRBJ2-5 - TRBV6-1 TGTGCCAGCAGTGAAGGGGGTAGCGGTTACCAAGAGACCCAGTACTTC CASSEGGSGYQETQYF
- TRBJ1-3 - TRBV11-2 TGTGCCAGCAGCTTAGACCCCTCCCGTGGAAACACCATATATTTT CASSLDPSRGNTIYF
- TRBJ1-2 - TRBV11-2 TGTGCCAGCAGCTTGAGGGGCCGTGGCTACACCTTC CASSLRGRGYTF
- TRBJ2-1 - TRBV27 TGTGCCAGCAGTCCGACGGATTTCGATGAGCAGTTCTTC CASSPTDFDEQFF
TRBD1 TRBJ1-1 - TRBV5-4 TGTGCCAGCAGCTCGCGACAGGGGCCCCTGAACACTGAAGCTTTCTTT CASSSRQGPLNTEAFF
- TRBJ2-3 few TRBV7-9 TGTGCCAGCAGCTTAGTCCGGGGCGCCACAGATACGCAGTATTTT CASSLVRGATDTQYF
- TRBJ1-6 - TRBV28 TGTGCCAGCAGCCATCGAAGACCCCTCCACTTT CASSHRRPLHF
TRBD2 TRBJ2-2 - TRBV6-4 TGTGCCAGCACCTGGCTAGCGGGAGGGCCCTACACCGGGGAGCTGTTTTTT CASTWLAGGPYTGELFF
TRBD1 TRBJ2-7 - TRBV7-9 TGTGCCAGCAGCCTCGACAGGGGGCTGATAGTCTACGAGCAGTACTTC CASSLDRGLIVYEQYF
TRBD2 TRBJ2-1 many TRBV7-9 TGTGCCAGCAGCGATCCGGGACTAGGACGCAATGAGCAGTTCTTC CASSDPGLGRNEQFF
TRBD2 TRBJ2-3 - TRBV10-2 TGCGCCAGCAGTGAGGAGCCTAGCGGGGGACACACAGATACGCAGTATTTT CASSEEPSGGHTDTQYF
- TRBJ2-2 - TRBV28 TGTGCCAGCAGTCGGGTTGCGGCCGGGGAGCTGTTTTTT CASSRVAAGELFF
- TRBJ1-4 - TRBV19 TGTGCCAGTAGTGAGACGCTAGGGGTGGGGAGCGAAAAACTGTTTTTT CASSETLGVGSEKLFF
TRBD1 TRBJ1-2 - TRBV11-2 TGTGCCAGCAGCCGACCTGGACAGGGGTGGGGCTACACCTTC CASSRPGQGWGYTF
TRBD2 TRBJ2-1 - TRBV7-6 TGTGCCAGCAGCGCGGGCGGGGGGCCCCTCTACAATGAGCAGTTCTTC CASSAGGGPLYNEQFF
TRBD2 TRBJ2-1 - TRBV28 TGTGCCAGCAGTCCCACGAAAGCGGGAGGAAGAAATGAGCAGTTCTTC CASSPTKAGGRNEQFF
- TRBJ2-1 - TRBV7-2 TGTGCCAGCAGCTTAGGAAGAATGGGGATAACCTACAATGAGCAGTTCTTC CASSLGRMGITYNEQFF
- TRBJ2-7 - TRBV4-1 TGCGCCAGCAGCCAAGCCCGGACAGTGTACGACGAGCAGTACTTC CASSQARTVYDEQYF
- TRBJ2-7 - TRBV2 TGTGCCAGCACGGGACTGAGGGATCTCTACGAGCAGTACTTC CASTGLRDLYEQYF
- TRBJ2-7 - TRBV6-1 TGTGCCAGCAGTGAAGTCCCAGCTATCTACGAGCAGTACTTC CASSEVPAIYEQYF